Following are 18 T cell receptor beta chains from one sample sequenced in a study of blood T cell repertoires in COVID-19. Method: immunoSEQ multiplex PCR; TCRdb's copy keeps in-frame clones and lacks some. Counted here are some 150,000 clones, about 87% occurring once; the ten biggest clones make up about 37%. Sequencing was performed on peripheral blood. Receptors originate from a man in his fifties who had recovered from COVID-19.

This chain's CDR3 is CASSESGANTGELFF. Written as DNA, the CDR3 is TGTGCCAGCAGTGAAAGCGGGGCGAACACCGGGGAGCTGTTTTTT. This chain joins TRBV6-1 and TRBJ2-2, with 7 bases fitting TRBD2. This CDR3 has 15 amino acids. Germline lookup yields CDR1 MNHNS and CDR2 SASEGT. V lost 2 bases and J lost 0; bases outside the gene matches: 0.

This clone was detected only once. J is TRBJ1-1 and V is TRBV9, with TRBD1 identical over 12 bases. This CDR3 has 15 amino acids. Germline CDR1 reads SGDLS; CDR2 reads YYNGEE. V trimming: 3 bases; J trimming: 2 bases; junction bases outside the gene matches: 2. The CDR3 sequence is CASSGGTGGNTEAFF. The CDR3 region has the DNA TGTGCCAGCAGCGGGGGGACAGGGGGCAACACTGAAGCTTTCTTT.

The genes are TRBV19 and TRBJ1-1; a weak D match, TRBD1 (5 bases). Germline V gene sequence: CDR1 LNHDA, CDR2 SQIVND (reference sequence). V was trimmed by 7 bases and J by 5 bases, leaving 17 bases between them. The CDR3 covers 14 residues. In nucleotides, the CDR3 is TGTGCCAGTACCCCCGGGGGGGTCCTTACTGAAGCTTTCTTT. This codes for CASTPGGVLTEAFF.

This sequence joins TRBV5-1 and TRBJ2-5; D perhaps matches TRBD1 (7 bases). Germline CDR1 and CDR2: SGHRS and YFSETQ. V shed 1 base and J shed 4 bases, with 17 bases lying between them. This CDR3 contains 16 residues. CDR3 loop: CASSLSQGGFLETQYF. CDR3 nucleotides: TGCGCCAGCAGCTTGAGTCAGGGGGGTTTTTTAGAGACCCAGTACTTC. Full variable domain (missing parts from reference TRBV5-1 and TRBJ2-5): KAGVTQTPRYLIKTRGQQVTLSCSPISGHRSVSWYQQTPGQGLQFLFEYFSETQRNKGNFPGRFSGRQFSNSRSEMNVSTLELGDSALYLCASSLSQGGFLETQYFGPGTRLLVL.

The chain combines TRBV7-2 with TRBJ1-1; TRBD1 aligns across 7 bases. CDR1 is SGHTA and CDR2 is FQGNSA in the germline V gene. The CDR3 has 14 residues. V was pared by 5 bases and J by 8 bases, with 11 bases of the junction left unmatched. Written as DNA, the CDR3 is TGTGCCAGCAGCGCGGGACAGACAAACGACGAAGCTTTCTTT. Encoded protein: CASSAGQTNDEAFF.

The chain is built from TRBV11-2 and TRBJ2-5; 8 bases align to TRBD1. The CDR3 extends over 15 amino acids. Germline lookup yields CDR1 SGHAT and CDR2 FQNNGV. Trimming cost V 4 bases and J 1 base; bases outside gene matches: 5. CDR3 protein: CASSYRTGLQETQYF. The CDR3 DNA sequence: TGTGCCAGCAGCTACCGGACAGGGCTCCAAGAGACCCAGTACTTC.

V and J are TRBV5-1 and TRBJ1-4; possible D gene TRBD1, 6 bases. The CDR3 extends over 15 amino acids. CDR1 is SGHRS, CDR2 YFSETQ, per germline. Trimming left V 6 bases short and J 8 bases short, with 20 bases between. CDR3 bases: TGCGCCAGCACTCTGGGGGGGCAGGGACGAGAAAAACTGTTTTTT. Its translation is CASTLGGQGREKLFF. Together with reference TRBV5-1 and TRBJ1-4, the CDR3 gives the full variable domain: KAGVTQTPRYLIKTRGQQVTLSCSPISGHRSVSWYQQTPGQGLQFLFEYFSETQRNKGNFPGRFSGRQFSNSRSEMNVSTLELGDSALYLCASTLGGQGREKLFFGSGTQLSVL.

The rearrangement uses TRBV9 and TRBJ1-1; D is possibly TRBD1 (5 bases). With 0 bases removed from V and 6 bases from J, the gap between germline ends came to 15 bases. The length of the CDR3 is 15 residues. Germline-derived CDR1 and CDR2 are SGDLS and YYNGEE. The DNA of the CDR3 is TGTGCCAGCAGCGTAGTTCGGGGGAGTGGCGCTGAAGCTTTCTTT. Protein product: CASSVVRGSGAEAFF.

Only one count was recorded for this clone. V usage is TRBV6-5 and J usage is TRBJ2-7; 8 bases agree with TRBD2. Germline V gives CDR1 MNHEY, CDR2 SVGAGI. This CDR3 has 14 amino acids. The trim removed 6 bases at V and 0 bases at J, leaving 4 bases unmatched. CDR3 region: CASSLAGSSYEQYF. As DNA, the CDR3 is TGTGCCAGCAGCTTAGCGGGGAGCTCCTACGAGCAGTACTTC.

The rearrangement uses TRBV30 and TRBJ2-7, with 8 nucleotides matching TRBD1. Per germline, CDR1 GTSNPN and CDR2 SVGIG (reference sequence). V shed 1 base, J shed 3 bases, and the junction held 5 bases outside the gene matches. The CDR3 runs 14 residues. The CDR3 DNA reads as TGTGCCTGGAGTGGACAGGGGACCTTCTACGAGCAGTACTTC. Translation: CAWSGQGTFYEQYF. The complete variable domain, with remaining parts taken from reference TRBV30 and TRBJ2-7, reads SQTIHQWPATLVQPVGSPLSLECTVEGTSNPNLYWYRQAAGRGLQLLFYSVGIGQISSEVPQNLSASRPQDRQFILSSKKLLLSDSGFYLCAWSGQGTFYEQYFGPGTRLTVT.

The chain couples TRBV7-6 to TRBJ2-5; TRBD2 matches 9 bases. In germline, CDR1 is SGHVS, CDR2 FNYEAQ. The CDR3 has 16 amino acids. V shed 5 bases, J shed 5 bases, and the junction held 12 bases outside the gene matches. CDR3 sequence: CASSPTLAGAGETQYF. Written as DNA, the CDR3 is TGTGCCAGCAGCCCTACCTTAGCGGGGGCGGGGGAGACCCAGTACTTC.

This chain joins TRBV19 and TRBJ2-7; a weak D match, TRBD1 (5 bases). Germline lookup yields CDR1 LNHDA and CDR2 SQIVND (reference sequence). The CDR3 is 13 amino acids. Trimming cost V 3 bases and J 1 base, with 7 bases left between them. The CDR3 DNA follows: TGTGCCAGTAGTATCAGGGTATCCTACGAGCAGTACTTC. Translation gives CASSIRVSYEQYF. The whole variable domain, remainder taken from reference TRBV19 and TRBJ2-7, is DGGITQSPKYLFRKEGQNVTLSCEQNLNHDAMYWYRQDPGQGLRLIYYSQIVNDFQKGDIAEGYSVSREKKESFPLTVTSAQKNPTAFYLCASSIRVSYEQYFGPGTRLTVT.

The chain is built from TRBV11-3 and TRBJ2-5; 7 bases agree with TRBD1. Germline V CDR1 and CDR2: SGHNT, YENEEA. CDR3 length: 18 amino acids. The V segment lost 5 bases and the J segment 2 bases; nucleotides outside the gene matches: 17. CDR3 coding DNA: TGTGCCAGCAGCCCCTACATTACTCCGGGACAGCAACAAGAGACCCAGTACTTC. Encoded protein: CASSPYITPGQQQETQYF.

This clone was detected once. This CDR3 is CAISESFRVSAEAFF. CDR3 DNA: TGTGCCATCAGTGAGTCGTTCAGGGTGAGCGCTGAAGCTTTCTTT. The rearrangement joins TRBV10-3 to TRBJ1-1; possibly TRBD1 for D (5 bases). V gave up 0 bases and J gave up 6 bases, with 14 bases separating them. CDR3 length equals 15 residues. Looked up from germline, CDR1 is ENHRY and CDR2 is SYGVKD.

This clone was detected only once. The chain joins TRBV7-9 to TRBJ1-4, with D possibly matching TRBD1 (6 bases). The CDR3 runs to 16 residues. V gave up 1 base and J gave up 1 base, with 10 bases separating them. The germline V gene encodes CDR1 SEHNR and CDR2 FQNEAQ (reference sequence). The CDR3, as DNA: TGTGCCAGCAGCTTAGGACAGGCACAAACTAATGAAAAACTGTTTTTT. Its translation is CASSLGQAQTNEKLFF.

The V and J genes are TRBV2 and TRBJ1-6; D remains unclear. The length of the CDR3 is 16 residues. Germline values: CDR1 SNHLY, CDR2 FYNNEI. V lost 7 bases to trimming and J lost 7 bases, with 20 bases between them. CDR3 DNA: TGTGCCAGCATTCTCGTTCGGGGTACTTGGAATTCACCCCTCCACTTT. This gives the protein CASILVRGTWNSPLHF.

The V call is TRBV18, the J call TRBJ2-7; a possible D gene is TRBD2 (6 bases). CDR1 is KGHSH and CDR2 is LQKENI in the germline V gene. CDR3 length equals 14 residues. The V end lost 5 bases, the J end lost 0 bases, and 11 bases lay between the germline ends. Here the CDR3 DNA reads TGTGCCAGCTCAGTGGGGGGAAGCTCCTACGAGCAGTACTTC. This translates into CASSVGGSSYEQYF.

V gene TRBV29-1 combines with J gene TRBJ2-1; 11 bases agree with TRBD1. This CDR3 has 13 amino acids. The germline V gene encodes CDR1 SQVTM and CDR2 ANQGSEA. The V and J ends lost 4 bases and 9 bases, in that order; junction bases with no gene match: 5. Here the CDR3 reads CSVGWDRGVEQFF. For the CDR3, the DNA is TGCAGCGTTGGATGGGACAGGGGGGTTGAGCAGTTCTTC.